Below are 29 T cell receptor beta chains sequenced from a single sample in a study of cytomegalovirus exposure and HLA in healthy donors. Primers included in the PCR were 60 Vbeta and 13 Jbeta primers. Some clones are missing from TCRdb's copy, which holds only in-frame ones; the method was immunoSEQ multiplex PCR. The repertoire consists of fewer than 150,000 clones, with 77% occurring once and the leading ten covering approximately 4.9%. The sequenced sample was PBMCs. Every receptor here comes from a woman aged 45 to 65 in good health and CMV-seronegative.

The genes are TRBV6-4 and TRBJ2-2; TRBD1 aligns across 10 bases. The CDR3 loop spans 14 amino acids. V was pared by 7 bases and J by 9 bases, with 8 bases of the junction left unmatched. Looked up from germline, CDR1 is MRHNA and CDR2 is SNTAGT. The CDR3 protein is CASMRDRGDRELFF. In DNA, the CDR3 is TGTGCCAGCATGAGGGACAGGGGAGACCGGGAGCTGTTTTTT.

The chain has TRBV4-1 and TRBJ2-2; no definite D call. CDR1 MGHRA and CDR2 YSYEKL come from the germline V gene. CDR3 size: 14 residues. V gave up 4 bases and J gave up 9 bases, with 15 bases separating them. The CDR3 spells CASSRPGSWRELFF. The CDR3 region has the DNA TGCGCCAGCAGCCGGCCCGGGTCTTGGAGGGAGCTGTTTTTT.

This chain joins TRBV7-9 and TRBJ2-2; no definite D call. V shed 5 bases and J shed 1 base, with 8 bases lying between them. The germline V gene has CDR1 SEHNR and CDR2 FQNEAQ (reference sequence). The CDR3 consists of 14 residues. CDR3 DNA sequence: TGTGCCAGCAGCCCCAGAATGAACACCGGGGAGCTGTTTTTT. Amino acid sequence: CASSPRMNTGELFF.

J is TRBJ1-1 and V is TRBV5-4; D not certain. V was shortened by 5 bases and J by 1 base, with 9 bases between the two germline ends. The CDR3 consists of 13 residues. CDR1 and CDR2 from the germline V gene are SGHNT and YYREEE (reference sequence). CDR3: CASSRGGNTEAFF. In DNA form, the CDR3 reads TGTGCCAGCAGTCGCGGCGGGAACACTGAAGCTTTCTTT.

This clone came up a few times. This chain joins TRBV27 and TRBJ2-7, with 9 bases aligning to TRBD1. There are 14 residues in the CDR3. V was pared by 5 bases and J by 4 bases, with 6 bases of the junction left unmatched. Germline CDR1 is MNHEY and CDR2 is SMNVEV (reference sequence). CDR3 sequence: CASSVFGQGYEQYF. The DNA for the CDR3 is TGTGCCAGCAGTGTATTTGGACAGGGGTACGAGCAGTACTTC.

The chain carries TRBV11-3 and TRBJ1-1, with D possibly matching TRBD1 (5 bases). Germline V gene sequence: CDR1 SGHNT, CDR2 YENEEA. Trimming cost V 2 bases and J 1 base, with 5 bases left between them. CDR3 length equals 13 residues. Here the CDR3 DNA reads TGTGCCAGCAGCTTAACAGGGAACACTGAAGCTTTCTTT. Protein product: CASSLTGNTEAFF. The complete variable domain, with remaining parts taken from reference TRBV11-3 and TRBJ1-1, reads EAGVVQSPRYKIIEKKQPVAFWCNPISGHNTLYWYLQNLGQGPELLIRYENEEAVDDSQLPKDRFSAERLKGVDSTLKIQPAELGDSAVYLCASSLTGNTEAFFGQGTRLTVV.

The J gene is TRBJ1-2, the V gene TRBV11-2; 8 bases are shared with TRBD1. Trimming at V came to 5 bases and at J to 2 bases, leaving 7 bases not matched to a gene. The CDR3 totals 15 residues. Germline V lookup: CDR1 SGHAT, CDR2 FQNNGV. CDR3 sequence: CASSTNRDRNYGYTF. Here the CDR3 DNA reads TGTGCCAGCAGCACTAACAGGGACAGGAACTATGGCTACACCTTC.

The chain is built from TRBV25-1 and TRBJ2-7, with 7 nucleotides matching TRBD1. J lost 1 base, V lost 3 bases, and 6 bases had no gene match. Germline CDR1 is MGHDK and CDR2 is SYGVNS. The CDR3 runs to 15 residues. The CDR3 DNA sequence: TGTGCCAGCAGTGACCCAGGGGGTATTTCCTACGAGCAGTACTTC. Amino acid sequence: CASSDPGGISYEQYF.

In its sample, this clone was seen once. V and J are TRBV6-1 and TRBJ1-1; the D gene is possibly TRBD1 (6 bases). V shed 2 bases and J shed 0 bases, with 10 bases lying between them. Per the germline V gene, CDR1 is MNHNS and CDR2 is SASEGT. The CDR3 consists of 15 residues. CDR3 bases: TGTGCCAGCAGTGAACCGGGACACATGAACACTGAAGCTTTCTTT. Translating it yields CASSEPGHMNTEAFF.

This clone is categorized as medium-sized (0.01 to 0.1%). The V and J genes are TRBV6-6 and TRBJ2-1; D is possibly TRBD2 (6 bases). Germline lookup yields CDR1 MNHNY and CDR2 SVGAGI (reference sequence). The CDR3 spans 12 residues. V lost 7 bases and J 6 bases, leaving 10 bases between the germline ends. The CDR3: CASIGAGNEQFF. Written as DNA, the CDR3 is TGTGCCAGCATAGGAGCGGGCAATGAGCAGTTCTTC.

The V call is TRBV6-1, the J call TRBJ2-3; D gene uncertain. The CDR3 extends over 12 amino acids. Germline values: CDR1 MNHNS, CDR2 SASEGT. Trimming pared 6 bases from V and 6 bases from J, leaving 10 bases between. CDR3 loop: CASRHIPDTQYF. Here the CDR3 DNA reads TGTGCCAGCAGACACATCCCGGATACGCAGTATTTT.

This clone appeared a few times. This chain uses TRBV4-3 with TRBJ1-6, with 7 bases that match TRBD1. The CDR3 runs 17 residues. The V gene's germline CDR1 is LGHNA and CDR2 YSLEER. V trimming: 0 bases; J trimming: 1 base; junction bases outside the gene matches: 3. This CDR3 is CASSQEQGLSYNSPLHF. DNA for the CDR3: TGCGCCAGCAGCCAAGAACAGGGGCTATCCTATAATTCACCCCTCCACTTT.

The chain recombines TRBV19 with TRBJ1-5; a possible D gene is TRBD1 (5 bases). V was cut by 2 bases and J by 6 bases, with 14 bases left in between. Germline assignment: CDR1 LNHDA and CDR2 SQIVND (reference sequence). The CDR3 extends over 15 amino acids. CDR3 in DNA: TGTGCCAGTAGTATAAGTCAGGGTTCGAGTCAGCCCCAGCATTTT. Residues: CASSISQGSSQPQHF.

The gene calls are TRBV10-2 and TRBJ1-1; weak D call: TRBD1 (5 bases). The CDR3 has 15 residues. Per germline, CDR1 WSHSY and CDR2 SAAADI. V gave up 0 bases and J gave up 1 base, with 9 bases separating them. CDR3 region: CASSESGDWNTEAFF. CDR3 sequence (DNA): TGCGCCAGCAGTGAGTCGGGGGACTGGAACACTGAAGCTTTCTTT.

The chain carries TRBV7-2 and TRBJ2-1, with 11 bases matching TRBD2. The length of the CDR3 is 19 residues. Germline V gene sequence: CDR1 SGHTA, CDR2 FQGNSA. The junction had 13 bases not matched to a gene; V was cut back by 5 bases and J by 1 base. The CDR3 bases are TGTGCCAGCAGCGCGAAGACGGGACTAGCGGACGTTTCCTACAATGAGCAGTTCTTC. Translation gives CASSAKTGLADVSYNEQFF.

This chain connects TRBV10-1 to TRBJ2-2, with 8 bases lining up with TRBD1. The CDR3 is made up of 14 amino acids. Losses at the gene ends were 6 bases for V and 4 bases for J; bases not matched to a gene: 4. Germline V gene lookup returns CDR1 WNHNN and CDR2 SYGVQD (reference sequence). The CDR3 nucleotides are TGCGCCAGCAGCAAAGACAGGGGCACCGGGGAGCTGTTTTTT. Its translation is CASSKDRGTGELFF.

This clone was detected only once. Germline and junction disagree at one end, which may indicate a read error. The CDR3 DNA follows: TGTGCCAGCAGCGTAGTTCCGGACTACAAGCAGTACTTC. It codes for CASSVVPDYKQYF. The chain carries TRBV9 and TRBJ2-7, with D perhaps matching TRBD2 (6 bases). The CDR3 has 13 residues. The germline CDR1 and CDR2 sequences are SGDLS and YYNGEE.

In this sample, this clone turned up once. The rearrangement links TRBV29-1 to TRBJ2-1; D remains unclear. The CDR3 has 13 amino acids. Germline V gene lookup returns CDR1 SQVTM and CDR2 ANQGSEA. V dropped 6 bases and J dropped 0 bases, with 9 bases sitting between them. CDR3 in DNA: TGCAGCGTCCTCGCGAGCTCCTACAATGAGCAGTTCTTC. Amino acid sequence: CSVLASSYNEQFF.

The rearrangement joins TRBV28 to TRBJ2-3, with D possibly being TRBD2 (5 bases). The CDR3 has 17 amino acids. Germline V gene data show CDR1 as MDHEN and CDR2 as SYDVKM. The ends were cut back, 4 bases at V and 0 bases at J, with 17 bases in the middle. The CDR3 loop is CASSSSFGYASTDTQYF. In DNA form, the CDR3 reads TGTGCCAGCAGTTCTAGCTTCGGGTACGCTAGCACAGATACGCAGTATTTT.

This clone was seen only a few times. The CDR3 nucleotides are TGTGCCAGCAGTAGGACAGAGTACGAGCAGTACTTC. Its protein is CASSRTEYEQYF. The chain couples TRBV6-6 to TRBJ2-7; a weak D match, TRBD1 (6 bases). The CDR3 sequence is 12 residues long. V gave up 5 bases and J gave up 4 bases, with 9 bases separating them. From germline, CDR1 is MNHNY and CDR2 SVGAGI (reference sequence).

This clone was observed once. This chain connects TRBV27 to TRBJ2-7; 7 nucleotides align to TRBD1. J gave up 0 bases and V 5 bases, and 7 bases lay outside the gene matches. Germline V gives CDR1 MNHEY, CDR2 SMNVEV (reference sequence). CDR3 length: 15 amino acids. As DNA, the CDR3 is TGTGCCAGCAGTCCTGACACAGGGGCCTCCTACGAGCAGTACTTC. Residues: CASSPDTGASYEQYF.

The J gene is TRBJ2-5, the V gene TRBV1; whether TRBD2, the table's D call, matches the DNA was not checked. TRBV1 is labeled a pseudogene. CDR3 length: 18 amino acids. The CDR3 loop is CTSSQDQHSGGDQETQYF. The CDR3 DNA reads as TGCACCAGCAGCCAAGATCAGCATAGCGGGGGGGACCAAGAGACCCAGTACTTC.

This clone has a single count. The rearrangement joins TRBV19 to TRBJ2-5; TRBD1 matches at 9 bases. The DNA end favors TRBJ2-7, so the J call may be wrong. Per the germline V gene, CDR1 is LNHDA and CDR2 is SQIVND (reference sequence). The CDR3 is 14 amino acids. The CDR3 nucleotides read TGTGCCAGTAGCGAACAGGGGGCAGTCTACGAGCAGTACTTC. This translates into CASSEQGAVYEQYF.

This clone was seen a single time. The rearrangement joins TRBV30 to TRBJ1-6; 11 bases are a match to TRBD1. Germline loops: CDR1 GTSNPN, CDR2 SVGIG (reference sequence). Trimming removed 2 bases from V and 10 bases from J; junction bases left unmatched: 7. The CDR3 covers 15 residues. The CDR3 DNA sequence: TGTGCCTGGAGTAGAGGACAGGGGGCGAGGTCACCCCTCCACTTT. This encodes CAWSRGQGARSPLHF.

This chain joins TRBV4-3 and TRBJ2-6; 15 bases fit TRBD2. The V gene's germline CDR1 is LGHNA and CDR2 YSLEER. The CDR3 is 19 residues long. The V segment lost 4 bases and the J segment 4 bases; nucleotides outside the gene matches: 8. The CDR3 nucleotides read TGCGCCAGCAGCCCGAGGACTAGCGGGGGGGCCATAGGGGCCAACGTCCTGACTTTC. It is translated as CASSPRTSGGAIGANVLTF.

The chain has TRBV7-3 and TRBJ2-3; D is uncertain. Germline CDR1 is SGHTA and CDR2 is FQGTGA. Trimming shortened V by 1 base and J by 0 bases, and 5 bases separated the two germline ends. The CDR3 spans 14 residues. The CDR3 is CASSLSHSTDTQYF. The CDR3 nucleotides read TGTGCCAGCAGCTTAAGTCATAGCACAGATACGCAGTATTTT.

The chain has TRBV7-2 and TRBJ1-1, with 7 nucleotides matching TRBD1. CDR3 length equals 14 residues. The germline V gene has CDR1 SGHTA and CDR2 FQGNSA. V was clipped by 6 bases and J by 0 bases; unmatched bases: 4. The CDR3 sequence is CASSPGTVNTEAFF. Here the CDR3 DNA reads TGTGCCAGCAGTCCCGGGACAGTGAACACTGAAGCTTTCTTT.

The chain carries TRBV7-8 and TRBJ1-1, with TRBD1 matching over 10 bases. CDR3 length equals 15 residues. Germline CDR1 SGHVS, CDR2 FQNEAQ. The V gene end was trimmed by 2 bases and the J gene end by 5 bases; junction bases not matched to a gene: 5. CDR3 sequence reads: CASSLLDRGETEAFF. As DNA, the CDR3 is TGTGCCAGCAGCTTATTGGACAGGGGGGAAACTGAAGCTTTCTTT.

The rearrangement uses TRBV6-6 and TRBJ1-2; D remains ambiguous. Between the trimmed V and J ends, which lost 8 bases and 6 bases, there was a span of 10 bases. Germline CDR1 is MNHNY and CDR2 is SVGAGI (reference sequence). CDR3 length equals 11 residues. The CDR3 DNA reads TGTGCCAGCGATGCAGTGAATGGCTACACCTTC. This translates into CASDAVNGYTF.